One and the same sample provided the 6 T cell receptor beta chains below, sequenced in a study of response to subunit inactivated influenza vaccine. TCRdb re-derived calls from the RT-PCR reads in MiXCR, one entry per CDR3 protein. The sample yields hundreds of thousands of distinct CDR3 sequences, roughly 27% seen once. The sample here was CD4+ T cells sorted from PBMCs, taken roughly 5 days after vaccination. The receptors were gathered from a man aged 45-65 years who received an inactivated influenza vaccine.

The chain carries TRBV30 and TRBJ2-2, with unresolved D. The CDR3 is 14 residues long. CDR1 and CDR2 (germline): GTSNPN, SVGIG (reference sequence). Trimming shortened V by 0 bases and J by 1 base, and 6 bases separated the two germline ends. This CDR3 is CAWSVQLNTGELFF. CDR3 sequence (DNA): TGTGCCTGGAGTGTACAACTGAACACCGGGGAGCTGTTTTTT.

This clonotype was observed at least ten times. The rearrangement uses TRBV29-1 and TRBJ1-1, with 9 nucleotides matching TRBD1. CDR3 length: 11 residues. With V trimmed by 6 bases and J by 12 bases, 8 bases remained unmatched. The germline V gene encodes CDR1 SQVTM and CDR2 ANQGSEA. This CDR3 reads CSVDRGGGTFF. CDR3 bases: TGCAGCGTAGACAGGGGGGGTGGAACTTTCTTT.

This clonotype was counted only a few times. The chain employs TRBV29-1 and TRBJ2-5; TRBD1 matches 7 bases. J gave up 1 base and V 0 bases, and 8 bases lay outside the gene matches. There are 16 residues in the CDR3. CDR1 is SQVTM and CDR2 is ANQGSEA in the germline V gene. The CDR3 DNA reads as TGCAGCGTTGAAGATCTAGCCGGGACAGTCCAAGAGACCCAGTACTTC. This encodes CSVEDLAGTVQETQYF.

This clonotype occurred many times. The gene calls are TRBV20-1 and TRBJ1-5; D gene ambiguous. Germline assignment: CDR1 DFQATT and CDR2 SNEGSKA (reference sequence). The CDR3 spans 15 residues. Trimming removed 6 bases at V and 2 bases at J, with 17 bases between. Here the CDR3 DNA reads TGCAGTGCGGACCCGCGGGCGGTCGGCAATCAGCCCCAGCATTTT. This sequence encodes CSADPRAVGNQPQHF.

This clonotype was counted between two and nine times. The chain couples TRBV20-1 to TRBJ2-1, with D unresolved. The CDR3 has 13 amino acids. Germline-derived CDR1 and CDR2 are DFQATT and SNEGSKA (reference sequence). The V and J ends lost 5 bases and 2 bases respectively, with 10 bases between them. The CDR3 coding sequence is TGCAGTGCTTCCGTTCCTGCCTACAATGAGCAGTTCTTC. This codes for CSASVPAYNEQFF.

The chain recombines TRBV4-1 with TRBJ2-3; 9 nucleotides align to TRBD2. This CDR3 comprises 18 residues. Germline-derived CDR1 and CDR2 are MGHRA and YSYEKL. J gave up 5 bases and V 0 bases, and 12 bases lay outside the gene matches. The CDR3 here is CASSQDDPTAGGRDTQYF. The DNA for the CDR3 is TGCGCCAGCAGCCAAGATGACCCCACTGCGGGGGGGCGAGATACGCAGTATTTT.